What follows are 13 T cell receptor beta chains derived from one specimen sequenced in a study of low-dose radiotherapy and immunotherapy resistance in tumors. Documented time point: after trial treatment. Specified treatment: LDRT plus nivolumab, ipilimumab, low-dose cyclophosphamide and aspirin (RACIN trial). cDNA synthesis used a TRAV/TRBV-specific primer set for both chains. TCR amplification ran approximately 20 PCR cycles using constant-region and V-primer adapter primers. TCRdb re-analysed the reads in MiXCR, keeping a single row per CDR3 protein. This table holds roughly 100,000 distinct CDR3 sequences, 20% found once. The starting material was PBMCs, obtained after low-dose radiotherapy plus immunotherapy. These receptors originate from a male donor with prostate cancer.

Many counts were recorded for this clonotype. This rearrangement joins TRBV28 to TRBJ2-7; D possibly matches TRBD1 or TRBD2 (5 bases each). Trimming cost V 4 bases and J 3 bases, with 16 bases left between them. CDR3 length: 15 amino acids. Germline V CDR1 and CDR2: MDHEN, SYDVKM. For the CDR3, the DNA is TGTGCCAGCAGTTCCCCCCGGGACGGGCTCTACGAGCAGTACTTC. Translating it yields CASSSPRDGLYEQYF.

This clonotype was found many times. V and J are TRBV19 and TRBJ1-5; unclear D gene. The CDR3 extends over 14 amino acids. Germline V gene lookup returns CDR1 LNHDA and CDR2 SQIVND (reference sequence). The V end lost 6 bases, the J end lost 1 base, and 10 bases lay between the germline ends. The DNA for the CDR3 is TGTGCCAGTAGCTACAGAGGCAGCAATCAGCCCCAGCATTTT. Amino acid sequence: CASSYRGSNQPQHF.

There are many counts of this clonotype. The genes are TRBV20-1 and TRBJ2-1; D is undetermined. Germline V lookup: CDR1 DFQATT, CDR2 SNEGSKA (reference sequence). V was shortened by 0 bases and J by 7 bases, with 7 bases between the two germline ends. CDR3 length: 12 residues. CDR3: CSAREASNEQFF. CDR3 coding DNA: TGCAGTGCTAGAGAGGCCAGTAATGAGCAGTTCTTC.

This clonotype was found many times. This rearrangement joins TRBV5-5 to TRBJ2-5, with D unclear. The CDR3 contains 12 residues. Trimming removed 0 bases from V and 5 bases from J, with 5 bases in between. Germline assignment: CDR1 SGHKS and CDR2 YYEKEE (reference sequence). The CDR3: CASSLDTETQYF. Written as DNA, the CDR3 is TGTGCCAGCAGCTTGGACACGGAGACCCAGTACTTC. Full variable domain (rest looked up from reference TRBV5-5 and TRBJ2-5): DAGVTQSPTHLIKTRGQQVTLRCSPISGHKSVSWYQQVLGQGPQFIFQYYEKEERGRGNFPDRFSARQFPNYSSELNVNALLLGDSALYLCASSLDTETQYFGPGTRLLVL.

This clonotype was picked up many times. The CDR3 region is CASSLVAGGLVYNEQFF. The CDR3, as DNA: TGTGCCAGCAGCCTCGTAGCGGGGGGGTTGGTCTACAATGAGCAGTTCTTC. The chain combines TRBV9 with TRBJ2-1; TRBD2 agrees at 11 bases. Germline V gene data show CDR1 as SGDLS and CDR2 as YYNGEE. V dropped 4 bases and J dropped 3; count of bases not matched to a gene: 9. The CDR3 has 17 amino acids.

The rearrangement uses TRBV7-2 and TRBJ1-4; D not certain. Between the trimmed V and J ends, which lost 5 bases and 2 bases, there was a span of 9 bases. The CDR3 has 14 amino acids. Germline-derived CDR1 and CDR2 are SGHTA and FQGNSA. The CDR3 loop reads CASSPRLTNEKLFF. In DNA form, the CDR3 reads TGTGCCAGCAGCCCGAGACTCACTAATGAAAAACTGTTTTTT.

The CDR3 sequence is CASNGAMNTEAFF. The CDR3 nucleotides are TGTGCCAGTAACGGTGCTATGAACACTGAAGCTTTCTTT. The rearrangement joins TRBV19 to TRBJ1-1; D uncertain. Deletions cut 7 bases from V and 0 bases from J, with 9 bases between. This CDR3 contains 13 residues. The V gene's germline CDR1 is LNHDA and CDR2 SQIVND (reference sequence).

This clonotype has at least ten counts. The rearrangement joins TRBV10-3 to TRBJ2-1; no clear D gene. With 4 bases removed from V and 6 bases from J, the gap between germline ends came to 7 bases. The CDR3 is made up of 12 amino acids. From germline, CDR1 is ENHRY and CDR2 SYGVKD. CDR3: CAISVPPNEQFF. In nucleotides, the CDR3 is TGTGCCATCAGTGTGCCCCCCAATGAGCAGTTCTTC.

This chain joins TRBV6-2 or TRBV6-3 and TRBJ2-5; 9 positions match TRBD2. V lost 2 bases and J lost 5; bases outside the gene matches: 12. This CDR3 has 17 amino acids. Germline assignment: CDR1 MNHEY and CDR2 SVGEGT. Written as DNA, the CDR3 is TGTGCCAGCAGTTACCAGGGATCGGTAGCGGGGGCGGAGACCCAGTACTTC. Its translation is CASSYQGSVAGAETQYF.

This clonotype was found many times. The CDR3 nucleotides are TGCAGTGCTAGGGTTAGCGGGGGGAAACCGAACACCGGGGAGCTGTTTTTT. Its protein product is CSARVSGGKPNTGELFF. The chain joins TRBV20-1 to TRBJ2-2; 10 bases map to TRBD2. Looked up from germline, CDR1 is DFQATT and CDR2 is SNEGSKA (reference sequence). This CDR3 has 17 amino acids. Losses at the gene ends were 3 bases for V and 0 bases for J; bases not matched to a gene: 7.

The chain carries TRBV2 and TRBJ2-7, with 11 bases matching TRBD2. Germline CDR1 and CDR2: SNHLY and FYNNEI. The CDR3 extends over 14 amino acids. Trimming took 5 bases from V and 6 from J; bases not matched to a gene: 6. The CDR3 protein is CASSSLAGATEQYF. CDR3 nucleotide sequence: TGTGCCAGCAGTTCACTAGCGGGAGCGACCGAGCAGTACTTC.

This clonotype has at least ten counts. One end of the junction varies from germline; a read error may be responsible. The chain couples TRBV7-9 to TRBJ1-2; D possibly corresponds to TRBD1 (5 bases). This CDR3 is 13 amino acids long. From germline, CDR1 is SEHNR and CDR2 FQNEAQ (reference sequence). In DNA form, the CDR3 reads TGCGCCAGCAGACGGGACGGAGACTATGGCTACACCTTC. Protein product: CASRRDGDYGYTF.

This clonotype was recorded at least ten times. The rearrangement uses TRBV20-1 and TRBJ2-3; D possibly corresponds to TRBD2 (5 bases). Germline assignment: CDR1 DFQATT and CDR2 SNEGSKA (reference sequence). The CDR3 is 14 amino acids. Trimming took off 1 base at V and 6 bases at J, with 14 bases between the two ends. The CDR3 nucleotides are TGCAGTGCTAGAGTTGGCACTAGGGCCGATACGCAGTATTTT. This codes for CSARVGTRADTQYF.